The entry that follows covers one TCR delta chain sequence. The sample is drawn from a study of gamma-delta T cells after stem cell transplantation. Trimming removed 1 base from V and 4 bases from J; junction bases left unmatched: 13. Germline V CDR1 and CDR2: GEAIGNYY, EKD. This CDR3 has 18 residues. TCRdb redid the clone calls on the RT-PCR reads with CATT. The table has over 2,000 delta-chain clones, 15% to 20% seen once. The specimen sequenced was gamma-delta T cells. The TCR originated in a human donor. It is not recorded whose cells these are; they may come from a transplant donor. This table probably holds off-target reads from a library built for another chain. This chain joins TRDV2 and TRDJ1; 11 nucleotides match TRDD3. CDR3 amino acids: CACDTVPLLGDKDDKLIF. CDR3 coding DNA: TGTGCCTGTGACACGGTTCCCCTACTGGGGGATAAAGACGATAAACTCATCTTT.